This section outlines one TCR beta chain sequence together with its context. The antigen it binds to is not known. No qualities accompany the bases; no much larger clone lies one base away. Library preparation employed the immunoSEQ multiplex PCR assay. Sourced from immuneACCESS, this table was stored by TCRdb with only in-frame sequences that have V and J called. A share of the clones is absent; for the studies checked, an unresolved V gene accounts for under half, and the remainder has no known explanation. The sample table lists 640,000 or so clones, about 90% of them with a count of one. The ten largest clonotypes hold approximately 0.0097% of the sample. The CDR3 holds 14 amino acids from the cysteine to the phenylalanine. The DNA shown is the 42-base CDR3, in frame from base 1. As encoded in the germline V gene, CDR1 is SGHVS while CDR2 is FQNEAQ. V is reduced by 6 bases and J by 2 bases, leaving a spacing of 14 bases between them.

This entry comes from a study of shared T cell receptors in the human thymus (dated by TCRdb to the early 2020s). Concerning the study at large: The study examined how the human thymus generates shared, self-reactive T-cell receptor alpha chains.

Another study also made use of these data, one on human thymus T cells. The second study also describes: The donors were immunologically healthy infants in Finland who had open corrective cardiac surgery for congenital heart defects. The thymus tissue came from surgical resects taken out during corrective cardiac surgery. Biased V and J gene segment usage appeared to be present in both thymic and peripheral blood repertoires. According to the related research, thymic TCR repertoires were highly overlapping among unrelated individuals. The study characterized TCR alpha and beta repertoires from roughly eight infant thymus samples and a few related peripheral blood samples. Donor ages ranging from roughly 7 to 250 days were recorded, and six or seven male and two female infants were included in the cohort. Thymocytes were freed from the tissue by mechanical means and kept at -70 degrees C as pellets of roughly 9.5-31 million cells. A QIAsymphony instrument was used to extract genomic DNA from frozen cell pellets. Using the immunoSEQ multiplex PCR assay, the TCRB and TCRAD loci were amplified from a standardized quantity of quality-controlled genomic DNA. Amplicons spanned the V(D)J region at a length sufficient to cover the CDR3 and identify V and J genes. The commercial immunoSEQ service was used to sequence amplicons on an Illumina platform. Primer bias and sequencing errors were corrected as previously described, and TCRAD and TCRB definitions were based on the IMGT database. immunoSEQ Analyzer 3.0 and VDJTools were used for repertoire analysis, which covered basic statistics, V/J segment usage, diversity estimates, rarefaction and pairwise overlap. To estimate diversity, the Chao1, ChaoE, Efron-Thisted, Shannon and inverse Simpson indices were applied, and diversity was also estimated on datasets down-sampled to the smallest sample. Repertoire overlap was assessed by strict matching of CDR3 nucleotide sequence, V gene and J gene, and clustering was done by Jaccard-based multidimensional scaling. On average, thymus samples gave roughly 800,000 unique TCRB clonotypes, whereas blood samples gave roughly 80,000.

This TCR came from a boy younger than two with a congenital heart defect. Donor details come from another sample of the same person, matched by shared clones. The sequencing input was thymocytes. The chain uses TRBV7-8 and TRBJ2-7; perhaps TRBD1 is the D gene, with 6 bases matching. The CDR3 corresponds to CASSHRDNPYEQYF. The nucleotides are TGTGCCAGCAGTCATCGGGACAATCCCTACGAGCAGTACTTC.